This T cell receptor (beta chain) was sequenced during a study of CD8 T cells in Susac syndrome. Study outcomes and limitations: The authors acknowledged that their TCR sequencing and HLA analysis involved a relatively small number of individuals.

Random hexamers were used to reverse transcribe an amount of roughly 0.5 to 1 ug RNA. Amplification of TCR beta CDR3 was carried out by immunoSEQ multiplex PCR, which covered 54 Vbeta and 13 Jbeta segments. TCRdb analysed the immunoSEQ multiplex PCR reads with MiXCR anew, one entry per CDR3 protein. The sample has 100,000 to 150,000 distinct CDR3 sequences, 65% to 90% seen once. To note about this clonotype: Antigen: not known.

The V end was cut by 0 bases, the J end by 4 bases, with 13 bases between. The germline V gene encodes CDR1 SGHAT and CDR2 FQNNGV. This CDR3 spans 15 amino acids. Negative magnetic isolation gave CD8+ and CD4+ cells; FACS enriched CD8+ TEMRA. The chain employs TRBV11-2 and TRBJ2-7, with D maybe TRBD1 (5 bases). The specimen sequenced was CD8+ T cells from PBMCs. The TCR comes from a human donor with multiple sclerosis. The CDR3 sequence is CASSLEAGKFYEQYF. The CDR3 bases are TGTGCCAGCAGCTTAGAGGCAGGGAAGTTTTACGAGCAGTACTTC.